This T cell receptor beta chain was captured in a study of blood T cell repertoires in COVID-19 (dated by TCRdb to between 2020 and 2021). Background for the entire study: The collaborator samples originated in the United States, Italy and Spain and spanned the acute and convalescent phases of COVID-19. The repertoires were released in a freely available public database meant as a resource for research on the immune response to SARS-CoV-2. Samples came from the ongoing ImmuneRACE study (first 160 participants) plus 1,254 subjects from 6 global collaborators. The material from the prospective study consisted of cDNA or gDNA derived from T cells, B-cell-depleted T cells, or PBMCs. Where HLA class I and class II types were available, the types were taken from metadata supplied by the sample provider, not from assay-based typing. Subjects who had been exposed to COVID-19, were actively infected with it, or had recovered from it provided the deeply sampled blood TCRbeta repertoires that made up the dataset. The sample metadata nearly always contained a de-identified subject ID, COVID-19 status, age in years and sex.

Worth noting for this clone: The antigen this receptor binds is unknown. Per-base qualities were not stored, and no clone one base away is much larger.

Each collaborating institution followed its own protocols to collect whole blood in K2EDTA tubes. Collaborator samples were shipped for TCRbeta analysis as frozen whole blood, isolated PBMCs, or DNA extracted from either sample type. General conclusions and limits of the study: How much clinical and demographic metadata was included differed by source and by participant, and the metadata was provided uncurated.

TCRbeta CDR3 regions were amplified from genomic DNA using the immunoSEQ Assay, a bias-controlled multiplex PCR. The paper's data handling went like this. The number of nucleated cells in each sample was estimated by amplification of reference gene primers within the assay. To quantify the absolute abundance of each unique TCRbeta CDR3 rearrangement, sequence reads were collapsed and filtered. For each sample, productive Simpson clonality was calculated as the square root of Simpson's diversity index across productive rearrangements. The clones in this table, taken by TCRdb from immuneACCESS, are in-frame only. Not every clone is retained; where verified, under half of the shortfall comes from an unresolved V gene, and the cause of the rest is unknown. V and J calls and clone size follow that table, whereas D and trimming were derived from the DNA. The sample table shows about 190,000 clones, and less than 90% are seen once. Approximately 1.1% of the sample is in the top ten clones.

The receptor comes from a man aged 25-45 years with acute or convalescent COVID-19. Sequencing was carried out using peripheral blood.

Read as DNA, the sequence is TGTGCCAGCAGTGAATTTGAGGGCCCCCCGGGAAGGGAGCAGTTCTTC. Protein translation: CASSEFEGPPGREQFF. This sequence uses TRBV2 and TRBJ2-1; matching of 5 bases hints at TRBD2 as the D gene. There are 16 amino acids in the CDR3, from cysteine to phenylalanine inclusive. Just the 48-base CDR3 DNA is kept, in frame starting at base 1. V and J lose 2 bases and 10 bases, and a span of 21 bases separates them. Per the germline V gene, SNHLY is the CDR1 and FYNNEI is the CDR2.